Described below is a single TCR beta chain sequence and its context. The sample originates from a study of blood T cell repertoires in COVID-19. Study details: Samples came from the United States, Italy and Spain, spanning acute and convalescent COVID-19.

The CDR3 has 15 amino acids. Per the germline V gene, CDR1 is SEHNR and CDR2 is FQNEAQ (reference sequence). V lost 6 bases, J lost 6 bases, and 17 bases lay in between. The method was immunoSEQ multiplex PCR; TCRdb's version includes in-frame clones alone and lacks a portion of them. The sample lists over 50,000 clones, 55% to 80% occurring once. The J gene is TRBJ2-2, the V gene TRBV7-9; weak D call: TRBD2 (5 bases). The sequence derives from a woman in her 70s with COVID-19, enrolled during active disease. The sample taken for sequencing was peripheral blood. This CDR3 is CASSSGPAGAGELFF. Here the CDR3 DNA reads TGTGCCAGCAGTTCCGGGCCCGCGGGCGCCGGGGAGCTGTTTTTT.